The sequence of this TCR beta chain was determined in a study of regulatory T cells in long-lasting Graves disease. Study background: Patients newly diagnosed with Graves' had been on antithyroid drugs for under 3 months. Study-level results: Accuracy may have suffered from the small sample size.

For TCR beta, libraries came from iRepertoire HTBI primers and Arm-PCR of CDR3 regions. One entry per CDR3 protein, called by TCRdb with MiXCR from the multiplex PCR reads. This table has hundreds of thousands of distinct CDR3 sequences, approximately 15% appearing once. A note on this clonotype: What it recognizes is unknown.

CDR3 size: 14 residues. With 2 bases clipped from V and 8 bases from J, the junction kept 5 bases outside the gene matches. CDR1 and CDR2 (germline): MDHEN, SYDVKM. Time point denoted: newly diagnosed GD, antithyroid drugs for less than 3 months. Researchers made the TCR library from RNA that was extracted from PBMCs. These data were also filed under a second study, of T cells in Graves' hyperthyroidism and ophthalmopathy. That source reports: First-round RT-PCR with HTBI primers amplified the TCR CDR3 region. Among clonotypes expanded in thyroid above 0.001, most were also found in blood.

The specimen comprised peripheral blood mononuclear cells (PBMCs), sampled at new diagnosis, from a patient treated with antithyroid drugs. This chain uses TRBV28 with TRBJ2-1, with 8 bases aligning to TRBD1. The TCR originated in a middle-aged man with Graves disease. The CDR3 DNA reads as TGTGCCAGCAGTTTAAGGACAGGGACGGATGAGCAGTTCTTC. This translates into CASSLRTGTDEQFF.